What follows is one T cell receptor beta chain and its context. Its target antigen remains unknown. Base qualities are not at hand, and no much larger clone is one base apart. Using the deep immunoSEQ assay, TCR CDR3 regions were amplified from genomic DNA by multiplex PCR. Extracted genomic DNA from each cell subset was distributed evenly across all wells of several immunoSEQ 96-well plates, and each plate was treated as a replicate. For sorted subsets, 200 to 250 ng genomic DNA, equal to some 30,000 T cell genomes, was loaded into each replicate PCR. The purified libraries were quantified using a Qubit 3.0 fluorometer, sized with a Bioanalyzer 2100, and then quantified again using the KAPA Library Quantification kit. Each immunoSEQ 96-well plate was sequenced on its own single-read 150-cycle Illumina NextSeq 550 flow cell. The study's processing was this. Because the immunoSEQ output included only junctional sequences and no quality scores, the filtering could not be the same as the filtering used for full-length reads. To assign V/J genes and CDR3, sequences were annotated against IMGT germline references using PyIR, a Python wrapper for IgBLAST v1.9. Reads were filtered out if the reads had weak V/J assignments (E-value above 1e-6), no CDR3, stop codons, out-of-frame junctions, or ambiguous translated residues. V3J clonotypes were defined as sequences sharing the same inferred V gene, J gene, and CDR3 amino acid sequence. Percentage overlap between repertoires was computed as shared unique clonotypes divided by the size of the smaller repertoire. RTK rarefaction, the Chao1 estimator, and Recon v2.1 estimates of unobserved clonotypes were used to assess repertoire richness. Generation probabilities for all TCRbeta clonotypes obtained by the gDNA method from several donors were computed using OLGA. Not all clones reach the TCRdb copy of this immuneACCESS table, which keeps in-frame sequences only. Checked studies attribute under half of the gap to unresolved V genes and leave the rest unexplained. The V and J calls and the clone size are those of that table, but D and trimming were determined from the DNA. The sample has roughly 2.2 million clones on record, 85% to 95% of them singletons. Together, the top ten hold 0.37% of the sample.

The sample originates from a study of shared clonotypes between healthy human individuals (dated by TCRdb to about 2020). Study-wide context: A couple of women and three men aged 18 to 49 years were included in the cohort. Per donor, three plates each were used for CD4 naive and CD4 memory, two for CD8 naive, and one for CD8 memory. To estimate repertoire size and how much clonotypes are shared between individuals, the study performed deep sequencing of blood TCR repertoires from a few healthy adults. Different laboratories and diverse techniques were used to prepare libraries and sequence TCR repertoires, to increase sequencing depth and limit assay-specific biases. Per donor, leukapheresis produced somewhere between about 0.94 and 8.9 billion PBMCs. Overall results and qualifications from the work: Rarefaction of sorted-subset datasets indicated incomplete sequencing despite the large sequencing depth. The genetic and exposure-history diversity represented was limited by the small number of donors. Pairwise subsampling led to the expectation that sequencing depth would affect the degree of clonotype sharing among donors. Compared with non-shared clonotypes, the clonotypes found in all four sorted-subset donors had higher generation probabilities. Sampling was restricted to blood, and TCR repertoires in tissues likely differ from the TCR repertoires found in blood. When a handful of donors were compared, the shared fraction of clonotypes was about 5.4% for naive CD4, about 4% for naive CD8, roughly 2.5% for memory CD4, and 0.35% to 0.4% for memory CD8. Naive subsets generally had larger estimated clonotype richness than memory subsets.

As encoded in the germline V gene, CDR1 is MDHEN while CDR2 is SYDVKM. V lost 2 bases and J lost 8 bases; the stretch between them is 9 bases long. The CDR3 runs 12 amino acids, cysteine and phenylalanine included. The retained sequence is limited to the CDR3, 36 bases, with the frame set at the first base. The donors were healthy, HIV-negative adults with no recently reported acute infections or vaccinations. Only Caucasian adults living in Nashville, Tennessee, USA were represented among the donors. CD4+ T cells were enriched by magnetic negative selection, after which naive cells were positively selected on CD45RA and the negative fraction was taken as the memory subset. Blood was obtained by leukapheresis, after which PBMCs were separated by Ficoll-Histopaque density gradient centrifugation and cryopreserved in liquid nitrogen vapor phase. Analytical flow cytometry was used to check the purity and quantity of each magnetically sorted T cell population. Genomic DNA was isolated from each sorted fraction and quantified by UV absorbance on a Nanodrop 2000c.

This receptor chain uses TRBV28 and TRBJ1-2, with the D segment identity uncertain. Source material: naive CD4+ T cells from PBMCs. Explained via the paper, the cell subset or site label denotes: CD45RA+ positively selected. The sequence came from a young man in good health. Some clones in this sample may be carry-over from other donors' samples. The DNA sequence follows: TGTGCCAGCAGTTTAAGGTGGGCGGGCTACACCTTC. It translates to CASSLRWAGYTF.